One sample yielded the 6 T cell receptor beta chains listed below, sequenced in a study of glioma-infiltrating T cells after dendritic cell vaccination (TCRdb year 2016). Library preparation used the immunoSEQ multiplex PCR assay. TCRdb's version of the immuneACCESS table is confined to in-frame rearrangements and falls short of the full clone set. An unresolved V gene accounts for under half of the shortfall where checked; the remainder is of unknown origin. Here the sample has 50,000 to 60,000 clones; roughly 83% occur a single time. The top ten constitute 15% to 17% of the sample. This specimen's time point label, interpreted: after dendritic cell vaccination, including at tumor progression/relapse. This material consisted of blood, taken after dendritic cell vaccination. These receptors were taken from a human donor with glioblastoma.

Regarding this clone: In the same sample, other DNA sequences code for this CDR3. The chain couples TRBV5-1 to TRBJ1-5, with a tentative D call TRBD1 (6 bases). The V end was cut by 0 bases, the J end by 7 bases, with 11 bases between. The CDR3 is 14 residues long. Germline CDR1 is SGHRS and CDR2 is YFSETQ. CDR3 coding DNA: TGCGCCAGCAGCTTGGGACAGGAAGGGCAGCCCCAGCATTTT. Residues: CASSLGQEGQPQHF.

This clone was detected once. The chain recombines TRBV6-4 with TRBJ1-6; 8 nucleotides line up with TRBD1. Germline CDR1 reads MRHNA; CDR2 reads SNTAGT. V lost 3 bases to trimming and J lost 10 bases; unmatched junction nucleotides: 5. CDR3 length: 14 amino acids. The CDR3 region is CASSEDRAGSPLHF. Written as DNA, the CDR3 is TGTGCCAGCAGTGAGGACAGGGCAGGGTCACCCCTCCACTTT.

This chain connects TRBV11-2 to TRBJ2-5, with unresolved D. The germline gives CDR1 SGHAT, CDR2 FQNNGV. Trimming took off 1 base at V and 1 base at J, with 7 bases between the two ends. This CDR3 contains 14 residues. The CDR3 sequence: CASSLVGRQETQYF. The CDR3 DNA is TGTGCCAGCAGCTTAGTTGGGCGCCAAGAGACCCAGTACTTC. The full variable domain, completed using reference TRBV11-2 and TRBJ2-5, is EAGVAQSPRYKIIEKRQSVAFWCNPISGHATLYWYQQILGQGPKLLIQFQNNGVVDDSQLPKDRFSAERLKGVDSTLKIQPAKLEDSAVYLCASSLVGRQETQYFGPGTRLLVL.

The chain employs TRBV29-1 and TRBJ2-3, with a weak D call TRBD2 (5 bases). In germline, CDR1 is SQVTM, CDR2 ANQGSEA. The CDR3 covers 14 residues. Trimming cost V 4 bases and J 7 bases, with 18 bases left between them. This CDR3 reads CSVVLRGSPNTQYF. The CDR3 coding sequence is TGCAGCGTTGTCCTCCGGGGAAGTCCAAATACGCAGTATTTT.

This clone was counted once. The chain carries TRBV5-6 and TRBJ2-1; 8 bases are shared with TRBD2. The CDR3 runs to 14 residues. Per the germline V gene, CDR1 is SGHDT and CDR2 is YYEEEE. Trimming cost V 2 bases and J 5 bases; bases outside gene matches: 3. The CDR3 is CASSFGGADNEQFF. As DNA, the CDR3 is TGTGCCAGCAGCTTCGGGGGGGCAGACAATGAGCAGTTCTTC.

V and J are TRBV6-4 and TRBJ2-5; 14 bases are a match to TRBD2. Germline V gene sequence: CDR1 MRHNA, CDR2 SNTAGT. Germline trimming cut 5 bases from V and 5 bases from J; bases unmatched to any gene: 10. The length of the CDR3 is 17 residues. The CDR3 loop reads CASSWGLAGAPGETQYF. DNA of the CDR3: TGTGCCAGCAGTTGGGGACTAGCGGGGGCCCCCGGGGAGACCCAGTACTTC.